Sequencing of this T cell receptor beta chain was carried out in a study of vaccination and CD4 T cells after COVID-19. Study details: Median draw time for post-COVID samples was over 100 days post-diagnosis (range 35 to 161). Taking of post-vaccine samples occurred a median about 72 days after dose two (range 14 to 241). The stimulus for the cells was overlapping spike peptides derived from SARS-CoV-2, HCoV-NL63, HCoV-OC43 and HCoV-229E.

Study-wide points: In median terms, SARS-CoV-2-reactive clonotypes went from 21 to 38, a nonsignificant rise.

With regard to this clonotype: Its antigen is as yet unknown.

The sample's treatment: roughly 10-day PBMC culture with coronavirus spike peptide pools or control peptides (ViraFEST assay). The CDR3 has 14 residues. Per the germline V gene, CDR1 is SEHNR and CDR2 is FQNEAQ (reference sequence). The V gene lost 5 bases and the J gene lost 1 base, with 11 bases spanning the gap. CD4+ T cells that had been cultured provided DNA sequenced with the Oncomine TCR Beta short-read assay. TCRdb used MiXCR to reprocess the PCR reads, holding one entry per CDR3 protein. The table shows about 7,400 distinct CDR3 sequences, with approximately 70% occurring only once. The receptor was isolated from a human donor who had recovered from COVID-19. The rearrangement joins TRBV7-9 to TRBJ1-2; perhaps TRBD1 as D (6 bases). Sequenced: CD4+ T cells from blood, cultured in vitro. The DNA of the CDR3 is TGTGCCAGCAGCCTTAGGACAGTTAACTATGGCTACACCTTC. It specifies CASSLRTVNYGYTF.